The 11 T cell receptor beta chains below were found in one sample sequenced in a study of sequential checkpoint blockade in melanoma. TCRdb keeps only in-frame clones here, not all; method: immunoSEQ multiplex PCR. Among 15,000 to 20,000 clones listed, roughly 66% were seen once. The treatment is: randomized to nivolumab then ipilimumab (arm A) or the reverse (arm B). Sequencing was performed on CD8+ T cells sorted from blood (inferred from file names), taken from a patient given nivolumab and ipilimumab in sequence. Source of these receptors: a human donor with melanoma.

This clone is deemed medium-sized (0.01 to 0.1%). The V call is TRBV5-6, the J call TRBJ1-1; D might be TRBD1 (5 bases). The germline V gene has CDR1 SGHDT and CDR2 YYEEEE. V shed 0 bases and J shed 10 bases, with 13 bases lying between them. The CDR3 runs 13 residues. The CDR3 reads CASSLGAGRRAFF. The CDR3 nucleotides are TGTGCCAGCAGCTTGGGGGCAGGGAGGCGAGCTTTCTTT.

The genes are TRBV27 and TRBJ2-7, with 7 positions matching TRBD1. The CDR3 is 14 amino acids. V lost 5 bases, J lost 0 bases, and 4 bases stayed unmatched. Germline CDR1 is MNHEY and CDR2 is SMNVEV (reference sequence). CDR3 in DNA: TGTGCCAGCAGTACCTGGGACAGCTCCTACGAGCAGTACTTC. Translating it yields CASSTWDSSYEQYF.

The rearrangement joins TRBV4-3 to TRBJ1-2, with 7 bases that match TRBD1. Germline CDR1 reads LGHNA; CDR2 reads YSLEER. V trimming: 0 bases; J trimming: 1 base; junction bases outside the gene matches: 11. The CDR3 totals 18 residues. The CDR3 bases are TGCGCCAGCAGCCAAGATGAGGCTGGACAGGCGTTTAACTATGGCTACACCTTC. Translating it yields CASSQDEAGQAFNYGYTF.

The chain employs TRBV7-9 and TRBJ1-1, with 9 bases that match TRBD1. Germline V gene lookup returns CDR1 SEHNR and CDR2 FQNEAQ (reference sequence). The CDR3 sequence is 15 residues long. The trim removed 5 bases at V and 4 bases at J, leaving 8 bases unmatched. The CDR3 protein is CASSATGGGGTEAFF. The CDR3, as DNA: TGTGCCAGCAGCGCTACAGGGGGCGGGGGCACTGAAGCTTTCTTT.

The chain is built from TRBV5-6 and TRBJ1-5, with TRBD1 as a possible D gene (6 bases). The CDR3 extends over 15 amino acids. V dropped 2 bases and J dropped 0 bases, with 9 bases sitting between them. Germline-derived CDR1 and CDR2 are SGHDT and YYEEEE. The CDR3 coding sequence is TGTGCCAGCAGCTTTGGACAGACTAGCAATCAGCCCCAGCATTTT. Amino acids: CASSFGQTSNQPQHF.

The table lists this clone with a few counts. The rearrangement links TRBV13 to TRBJ2-7; 7 bases are shared with TRBD1. Per the germline V gene, CDR1 is PRHDT and CDR2 is FYEKMQ (reference sequence). The CDR3 length is 13 residues. V lost 5 bases, J lost 4 bases, and 5 bases stayed unmatched. For the CDR3, the DNA is TGTGCCAGCAGCGCGGACAGGTCGTACGAGCAGTACTTC. Encoded protein: CASSADRSYEQYF.

CDR3 sequence reads: CASSSTYLGQGPEAFF. Written as DNA, the CDR3 is TGTGCCAGCAGTTCCACGTACTTAGGACAGGGCCCTGAAGCTTTCTTT. The chain couples TRBV6-5 to TRBJ1-1; 8 positions match TRBD1. Germline V lookup: CDR1 MNHEY, CDR2 SVGAGI. V gave up 4 bases and J gave up 6 bases; unmatched junction bases: 13. The CDR3 is made up of 16 amino acids.

J is TRBJ2-1 and V is TRBV7-9; maybe TRBD2 (5 bases). With 5 bases removed from V and 3 bases from J, the gap between germline ends came to 26 bases. The CDR3 sequence is 19 residues long. Per germline, CDR1 SEHNR and CDR2 FQNEAQ (reference sequence). The CDR3 reads CASSLPRARRDRSYNEQFF. The CDR3 nucleotides are TGTGCCAGCAGCCTACCGAGGGCTCGAAGAGATCGGAGCTACAATGAGCAGTTCTTC.

The chain joins TRBV4-3 to TRBJ2-7; D ambiguous. With 3 bases removed from V and 5 bases from J, the gap between germline ends came to 20 bases. The CDR3 has 16 residues. From germline, CDR1 is LGHNA and CDR2 YSLEER. The CDR3: CASSQSSSLPPHEQYF. DNA for the CDR3: TGCGCCAGCAGCCAGTCTTCGTCCCTACCCCCTCACGAGCAGTACTTC.

The V gene is TRBV5-1, the J gene TRBJ2-1; 7 bases agree with TRBD1. The CDR3 loop spans 15 amino acids. Trimming cost V 1 base and J 5 bases; bases outside gene matches: 6. Germline CDR1 is SGHRS and CDR2 is YFSETQ. The CDR3 DNA reads TGCGCCAGCAGCTTGTCGGGGACAGCCAACAATGAGCAGTTCTTC. Protein: CASSLSGTANNEQFF.

The chain combines TRBV14 with TRBJ2-5; D remains ambiguous. V lost 0 bases and J 1 base, leaving 9 bases between the germline ends. CDR3 length equals 15 residues. Germline CDR1 and CDR2: SGHDN and FVKESK. CDR3 in amino acids: CASSQDYHSQETQYF. The CDR3 DNA is TGTGCCAGCAGCCAAGATTACCACTCCCAAGAGACCCAGTACTTC.